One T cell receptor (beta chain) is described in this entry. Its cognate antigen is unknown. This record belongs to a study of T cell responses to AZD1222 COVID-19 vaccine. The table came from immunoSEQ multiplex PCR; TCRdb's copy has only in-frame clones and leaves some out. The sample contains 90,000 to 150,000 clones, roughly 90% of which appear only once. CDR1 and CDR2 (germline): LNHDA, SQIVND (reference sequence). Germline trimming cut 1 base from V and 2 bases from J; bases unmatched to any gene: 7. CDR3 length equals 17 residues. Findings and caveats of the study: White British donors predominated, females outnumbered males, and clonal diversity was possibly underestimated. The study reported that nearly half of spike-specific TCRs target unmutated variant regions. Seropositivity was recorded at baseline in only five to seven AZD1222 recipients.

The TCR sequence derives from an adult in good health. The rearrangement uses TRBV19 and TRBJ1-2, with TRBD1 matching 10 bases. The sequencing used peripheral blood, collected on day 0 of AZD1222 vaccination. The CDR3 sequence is CASSIAGTGANNYGYTF. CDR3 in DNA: TGTGCCAGTAGTATAGCGGGGACAGGGGCTAACAACTATGGCTACACCTTC. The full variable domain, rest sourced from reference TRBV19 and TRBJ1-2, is DGGITQSPKYLFRKEGQNVTLSCEQNLNHDAMYWYRQDPGQGLRLIYYSQIVNDFQKGDIAEGYSVSREKKESFPLTVTSAQKNPTAFYLCASSIAGTGANNYGYTFGSGTRLTVV.